Each of the 8 T cell receptor beta chains below was sequenced from the same sample in a study of PD-L1 blockade in urothelial cancer. Assay used: immunoSEQ multiplex PCR; TCRdb lists only in-frame clones, some missing. The sample includes 58,000 or so clones, 86% of them seen just once. The sample consisted of PBMCs, taken around atezolizumab (anti-PD-L1) treatment. The source is a man aged 50 to 59 with urothelial cancer.

The J gene is TRBJ1-2, the V gene TRBV2, with TRBD1 matching over 7 bases. The CDR3 spans 13 residues. The J segment lost 8 bases and the V segment lost 8 bases, leaving 11 bases of the junction unmatched. Germline V lookup: CDR1 SNHLY, CDR2 FYNNEI. Written as DNA, the CDR3 is TGTGCCAGCTTAAGACAGGGCGGAACCGGCTACACCTTC. Translating it yields CASLRQGGTGYTF.

The chain links TRBV7-2 to TRBJ2-1; 7 bases line up with TRBD2. The CDR3 has 14 amino acids. Trimming took 5 bases from V and 9 from J; bases not matched to a gene: 10. CDR1 and CDR2 (germline): SGHTA, FQGNSA. The CDR3 sequence: CASSPGLDFGEQFF. DNA of the CDR3: TGTGCCAGCAGCCCCGGACTAGATTTTGGTGAGCAGTTCTTC.

The table lists this clone with a count of one. The CDR3 sequence is CASSRAGFGGNQPQHF. For the CDR3, the DNA is TGTGCCAGCAGCAGAGCAGGGTTCGGCGGCAATCAGCCCCAGCATTTT. The chain has TRBV13 and TRBJ1-5, with D perhaps matching TRBD1 (5 bases). CDR3 length equals 16 residues. Germline CDR1 reads PRHDT; CDR2 reads FYEKMQ (reference sequence). V lost 5 bases and J lost 2, with 16 bases in between.

This rearrangement joins TRBV11-2 to TRBJ1-5; D uncertain. This CDR3 spans 14 amino acids. Trimming pared 0 bases from V and 5 bases from J, leaving 8 bases between. Germline V gives CDR1 SGHAT, CDR2 FQNNGV. CDR3 coding DNA: TGTGCCAGCAGCTTAGACACACATTATCAGCCCCAGCATTTT. It yields the protein CASSLDTHYQPQHF.

V gene TRBV5-1 combines with J gene TRBJ2-6, with D perhaps TRBD1 (6 bases). V was trimmed by 4 bases and J by 1 base, leaving 12 bases between them. Germline-derived CDR1 and CDR2 are SGHRS and YFSETQ. The CDR3 runs 16 residues. The CDR3 nucleotides are TGCGCCAGCAGCCAGGCCCAGGGGTCTGGGGCCAACGTCCTGACTTTC. This encodes CASSQAQGSGANVLTF.

The J gene is TRBJ1-1, the V gene TRBV25-1; D is ambiguous. Trimming took 1 base from V and 6 from J, leaving 12 bases between them. The CDR3 runs to 14 residues. From germline, CDR1 is MGHDK and CDR2 SYGVNS. The CDR3 loop is CASSEFLDSAEAFF. The CDR3 bases are TGTGCCAGCAGTGAATTTCTAGATTCCGCTGAAGCTTTCTTT.

This clone was counted only a few times. The rearrangement joins TRBV5-1 to TRBJ2-1, with 7 bases aligning to TRBD2. The V gene end was trimmed by 4 bases and the J gene end by 10 bases; junction bases not matched to a gene: 17. CDR1 and CDR2 (germline): SGHRS, YFSETQ. CDR3 length equals 16 residues. This chain's CDR3 is CASSTVPGRGETEQFF. For the CDR3, the DNA is TGCGCCAGCAGCACCGTGCCGGGACGGGGGGAGACGGAGCAGTTCTTC.

The gene calls are TRBV10-3 and TRBJ2-7; 11 nucleotides agree with TRBD2. This CDR3 has 15 residues. The V segment lost 6 bases and the J segment 2 bases; nucleotides outside the gene matches: 6. Looked up from germline, CDR1 is ENHRY and CDR2 is SYGVKD. For the CDR3, the DNA is TGTGCCATCAGCCCCGGGACTAGCGGCACCTACGAGCAGTACTTC. It translates to CAISPGTSGTYEQYF.